These T cell receptor beta chains were read from a single sample in a study of cytomegalovirus exposure and HLA in healthy donors. Assay: immunoSEQ multiplex PCR; the TCRdb copy retains only in-frame clones and omits some. The table shows more than 95,000 clones, with 60% to 80% occurring only once. The sequenced material came from PBMCs. The receptors come from a man aged 60 to 69 in good health and CMV-seropositive. Both conserved end residues are part of each CDR3. A D gene is named only where the DNA matches it firmly.

CDR3	J	V	D
CASSLNTGHHNSPLHF	TRBJ1-6	TRBV7-3	-
CTSSQGGDGTYNSPLHF	TRBJ1-6	TRBV1	-
CASSLQGPYGYTF	TRBJ1-2	TRBV7-9	-
CASSLFTGGAEEKLFF	TRBJ1-4	TRBV5-1	TRBD1
CASSLLQGTYEQYF	-	TRBV7-3	-
CASSQGSGSGELFF	TRBJ2-2	TRBV5-1	-
CASSPAAELFF	TRBJ2-2	TRBV7-2	-
CASWTRQGSNQPQHF	TRBJ1-5	TRBV27	TRBD1
CASSPPTRATDTQYF	TRBJ2-3	TRBV18	-
CATSRGMGGYEQYF	TRBJ2-7	TRBV15	-
CASSQDAGGFREKLFF	TRBJ1-4	TRBV4-3	-
CASSLDLAGGPNTGELFF	TRBJ2-2	TRBV11-2	TRBD2
CASSTVASTYEQYF	TRBJ2-7	TRBV6-5	-
CASSLDPDTGELFF	TRBJ2-2	TRBV5-1	-
CASSAGIGKLFF	TRBJ1-4	TRBV11-2	-
CATAGISGNTIYF	TRBJ1-3	TRBV6-1	-
CASSSVTDTQYF	TRBJ2-3	TRBV27	-
CASSRGGSSGNTIYF	TRBJ1-3	TRBV5-6	-
CASSSWDRVNTGELFF	TRBJ2-2	TRBV11-1	TRBD1
CASSRSGARDEQFF	TRBJ2-1	TRBV18	-
CASSGNRGEELFF	TRBJ1-4	TRBV2	TRBD1
CASSFQTTDTQYF	TRBJ2-3	TRBV7-9	-
CASSRQLPRTNYGYTF	TRBJ1-2	TRBV4-1	-
CASSSGTGGLYQETQYF	TRBJ2-5	TRBV5-6	TRBD1
CASSGSTGVPGYTF	TRBJ1-2	TRBV27	TRBD1
CASSLVGDEQFF	TRBJ2-1	TRBV27	-
CASSDGRGGPEAFF	TRBJ1-1	TRBV6-4	TRBD1
CASSMEHLNTEAFF	TRBJ1-1	TRBV19	-
CASSVDSGGRTGELFF	TRBJ2-2	TRBV9	TRBD2
CASSAGTGFEKLFF	TRBJ1-4	TRBV25-1	TRBD1
CASSDGGLSYEQYF	TRBJ2-7	TRBV10-1	-
CASSLLPGTTYEQYF	TRBJ2-7	TRBV9	-
CASNNLGAAGGRDEQFF	TRBJ2-1	TRBV11-1	TRBD2
CASSYRETNYGYTF	TRBJ1-2	TRBV6-5	-
CASRVIPGQGYEQYF	TRBJ2-7	TRBV6-1	TRBD1
CASSSRVSTDTQYF	TRBJ2-3	TRBV27	-
CAWSVGRGYEQYF	-	TRBV30	-
CASSLDRDRGYEQYF	TRBJ2-7	TRBV4-1	TRBD1
CASRLGGGGNTIYF	TRBJ1-3	TRBV2	-
CASGLPRQGNTGELFF	TRBJ2-2	TRBV12-5	TRBD1
CAWSQGLAGVEQFF	TRBJ2-1	TRBV30	TRBD2
CASSEPGYEQYF	-	TRBV5-6	-
CASSLDSRGELFF	TRBJ2-2	TRBV11-2	-
CASRTDTYEQYF	-	TRBV7-2	-
CASSPHPRGRAQHF	TRBJ1-5	TRBV7-9	-
CASSLDRSQPQHF	TRBJ1-5	TRBV7-2	-
CASSLEVGGRGTEAFF	TRBJ1-1	TRBV5-5	-
CASSPGQGVNQPQHF	TRBJ1-5	TRBV9	TRBD1
CASSFLGAQYF	TRBJ2-5	TRBV5-1	-
CASRRTSGGAGTDTQYF	TRBJ2-3	TRBV10-3	TRBD2
CASGLAGSTDTQYF	TRBJ2-3	TRBV6-5	TRBD2
CASSPPSGGARGELFF	TRBJ2-2	TRBV18	TRBD2
CASGKQSYEQYF	TRBJ2-7	TRBV28	-
CASAQDLAGNSPLHF	TRBJ1-6	TRBV12-5	-
CASRTSRTLNTEAFF	TRBJ1-1	TRBV19	-
CASSISGQPGYNSPLHF	TRBJ1-6	TRBV19	-
CSVEQQSDTQYF	TRBJ2-3	TRBV29-1	-
CASSFGQGGGETQYF	TRBJ2-5	TRBV5-1	TRBD1
CAISGTSAAEQYF	TRBJ2-7	TRBV10-3	-